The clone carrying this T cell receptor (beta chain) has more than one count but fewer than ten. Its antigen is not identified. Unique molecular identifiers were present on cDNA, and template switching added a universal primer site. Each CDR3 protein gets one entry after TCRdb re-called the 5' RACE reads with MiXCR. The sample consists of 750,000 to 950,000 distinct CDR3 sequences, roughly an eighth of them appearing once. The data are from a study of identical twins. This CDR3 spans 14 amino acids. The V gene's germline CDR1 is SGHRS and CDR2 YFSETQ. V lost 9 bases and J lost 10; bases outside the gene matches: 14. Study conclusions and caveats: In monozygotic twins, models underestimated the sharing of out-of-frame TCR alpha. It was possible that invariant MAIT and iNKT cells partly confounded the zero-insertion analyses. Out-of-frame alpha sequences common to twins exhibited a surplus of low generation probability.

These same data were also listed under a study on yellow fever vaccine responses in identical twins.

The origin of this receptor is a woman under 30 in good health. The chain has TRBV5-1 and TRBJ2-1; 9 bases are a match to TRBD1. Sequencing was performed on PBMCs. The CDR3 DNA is TGCGCCACGTCCGGGACAGGGCAAACCTTGGAGCAGTTCTTC. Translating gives CATSGTGQTLEQFF.